The following is a T cell receptor (beta chain) sequence with its context. This entry is derived from a study of T cell responses to AZD1222 COVID-19 vaccine. Data came from immunoSEQ multiplex PCR; TCRdb stores just in-frame clones and leaves some out. This sample has about 120,000 clones; around 84% occur once, and the top ten carry approximately 26%. Germline V CDR1 and CDR2: SEHNR, FQNEAQ (reference sequence). Trimming took off 4 bases at V and 5 bases at J, with 10 bases between the two ends. The CDR3 is made up of 13 amino acids. This rearrangement joins TRBV7-9 to TRBJ2-3; D might be TRBD1 (5 bases). The sample here was peripheral blood, taken 28 days after the second AZD1222 dose. The origin of this receptor is an adult who received the AZD1222 COVID-19 vaccine. DNA of the CDR3: TGTGCCAGCAGCTCCGATGACAGAGATACGCAGTATTTT. This codes for CASSSDDRDTQYF.